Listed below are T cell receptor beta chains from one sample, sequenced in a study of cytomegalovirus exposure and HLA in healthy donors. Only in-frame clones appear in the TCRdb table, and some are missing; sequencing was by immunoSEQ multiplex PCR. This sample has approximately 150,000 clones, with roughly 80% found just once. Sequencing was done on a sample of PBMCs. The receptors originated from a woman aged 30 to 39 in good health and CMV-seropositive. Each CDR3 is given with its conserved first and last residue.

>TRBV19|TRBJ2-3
CASSISGQPVSTDTQYF
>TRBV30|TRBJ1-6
CAWSVDAYSPLHF
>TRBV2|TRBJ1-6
CASSNQRDGVSPLHF
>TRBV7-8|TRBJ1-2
CASSLDRGNYGYTF
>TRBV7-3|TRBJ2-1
CASSPASGGYNEQFF
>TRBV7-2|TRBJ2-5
CASSYRGAQETQYF
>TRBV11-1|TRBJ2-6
CASSLVSRSGANVLTF
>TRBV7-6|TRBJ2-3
CASSPRAGAGTDTQYF
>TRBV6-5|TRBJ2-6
CASSPVDSGANVLTF
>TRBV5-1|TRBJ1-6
CASSLDSNSPLHF
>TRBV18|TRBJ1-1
CASSPPADRGAEAFF
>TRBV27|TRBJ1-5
CATRQREGGVGPQHF
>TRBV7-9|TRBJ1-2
CSSSLAGRAGSVYGYTF
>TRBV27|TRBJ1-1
CASSTLGQGSTEAFF
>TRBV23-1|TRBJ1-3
CASSQLQRGLGNTIYF
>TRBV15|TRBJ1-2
CATRGQGLYGYTF
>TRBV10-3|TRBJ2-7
CAISEVYSYEQYF
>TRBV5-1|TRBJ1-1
CASSGDSNTEAFF
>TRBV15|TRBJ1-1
CATSSGLNTEAFF
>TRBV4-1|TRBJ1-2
CASSQPDRGLGGYTF
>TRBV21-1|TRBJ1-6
CAPPRGSDYWHNSPLHF
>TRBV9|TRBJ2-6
CASSVTLTSSGANVLTF
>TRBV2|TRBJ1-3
CASEGQGGNTIYF
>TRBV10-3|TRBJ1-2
CAIRDRGLYGYTF
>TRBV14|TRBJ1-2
CASSQGGNYGYTF
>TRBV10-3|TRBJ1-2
CAISDTTGGGYTF
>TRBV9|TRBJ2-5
CASSVGDFPRTQYF
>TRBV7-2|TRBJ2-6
CASSRVSGANVLTF
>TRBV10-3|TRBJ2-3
CAIKTQGGTDTQYF
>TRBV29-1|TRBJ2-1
CSVEDGDISSYNEQFF
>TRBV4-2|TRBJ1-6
CASSQDYSFEVGTLSPLHF
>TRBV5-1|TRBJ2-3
CASSLGTTDTQYF
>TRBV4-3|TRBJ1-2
CASSQSHRPSLYGYTF
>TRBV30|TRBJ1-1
CAWKRGRLAEAFF
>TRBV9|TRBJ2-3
CASSVGGRADTQYF
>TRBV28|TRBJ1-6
CASSSGPTYNSPLHF
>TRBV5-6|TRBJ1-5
CASSFNYNQPQHF
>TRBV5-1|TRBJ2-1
CASSLTVDEQFF
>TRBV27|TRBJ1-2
CASSRDSTNYGYTF
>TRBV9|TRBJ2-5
CASSVDGSGVLQETQYF
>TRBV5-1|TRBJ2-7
CASSLAAGGLGEQYF
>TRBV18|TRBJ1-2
CASSPGTDFYGYTF
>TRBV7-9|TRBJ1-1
CASRPRGENTEAFF
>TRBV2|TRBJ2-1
CASKSSGGIYNEQFF
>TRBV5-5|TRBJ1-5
CASSLSSGDQPQHF
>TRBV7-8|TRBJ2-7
CASNQEPAYEQYF
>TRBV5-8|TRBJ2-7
CATTPGSMHEQYF
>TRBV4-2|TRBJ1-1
CASSHEAAVNTEAFF
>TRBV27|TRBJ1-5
CASSSALDRSNQPQHF
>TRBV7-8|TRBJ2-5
CASSLGPGVQETQYF
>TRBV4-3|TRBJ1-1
CASSQVGGGVNTEAFF
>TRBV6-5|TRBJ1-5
CASSAQVNSNQPQHF
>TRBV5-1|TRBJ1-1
CASSPQGWAEAFF
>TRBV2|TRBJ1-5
CASRDRFSNQPQHF
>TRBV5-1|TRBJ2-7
CASSLVEGYEQYF
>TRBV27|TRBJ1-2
CASSFGGRGGYGYTF
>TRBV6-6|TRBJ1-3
CASSRPGQGGNTIYF
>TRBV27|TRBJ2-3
CASSLDSFTTDTQYF
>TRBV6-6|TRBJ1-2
CASSYGGGDGYTF
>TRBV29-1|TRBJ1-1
CSSEWGGSRNTEAFF